This T cell receptor (beta chain) was captured by sequencing in a study of cytomegalovirus exposure and HLA in healthy donors. The wider study: Researchers previously reported finding 90 million to 120 million unique TCR beta sequences from 150 million to 200 million T cells.

Trimming pared 3 bases from V and 9 bases from J, leaving 7 bases between. CDR1 and CDR2 (germline): SGDLS, YYNGEE. This CDR3 is 11 amino acids long. This clone was detected only a few times. PCR amplification relied on 60 Vbeta primers (plus 13 Jbeta primers). Repertoires were generated with immunoSEQ multiplex PCR, while TCRdb's copy carries only in-frame clones and drops some. Of around 200,000 clones listed, roughly 80% are singletons. The chain links TRBV9 to TRBJ1-3; unclear D gene. The receptor was isolated from a female donor in good health and CMV-seronegative. Sequencing input: PBMCs. The CDR3 loop reads CASSESSTIYF. CDR3 DNA sequence: TGTGCCAGCAGCGAGTCCAGCACCATATATTTT.